The following is a T cell receptor (beta chain) sequence with its context. The antigen remains unidentified. TCR beta CDR3 region amplification was performed from RNA transcripts. In the first-round RT-PCR of the TCR CDR3, the HTBI primer set was used. TCRdb re-called the multiplex PCR reads through MiXCR, storing one row per CDR3 protein. Of around 690,000 distinct CDR3 sequences in the sample, around 15% were seen once. Exclusion of patients followed from uncontrolled infection, other autoimmune disease, pregnancy or lactation. These data are taken from a study of T cells in Graves' hyperthyroidism and ophthalmopathy. Study-wide results and limits: The model's output predicted ophthalmopathy at a median of roughly 6 months prior to onset.

Deletions cut 2 bases from V and 5 bases from J, with 9 bases between. CDR3 size: 14 residues. The germline V gene has CDR1 ENHRY and CDR2 SYGVKD. The clonotype originates from a man aged 50-59 years with Graves' hyperthyroidism. The chain has TRBV10-3 and TRBJ2-2; D is undetermined. Sequenced: blood. The CDR3 loop reads CAISEVSRTGELFF. The CDR3 region has the DNA TGTGCCATCAGTGAGGTCAGCCGAACCGGGGAGCTGTTTTTT.